The T cell receptor beta chain under discussion was sequenced for a study of CD8 T cells in ankylosing spondylitis. General observations from the study: Reportedly, disease-linked clones are significantly enriched in ankylosing spondylitis patients' matched synovial fluid. Several highly homologous variants made up a TCR beta motif, and this motif appeared characteristic of ankylosing spondylitis blood. Earlier studies detected some motif variants in reactive arthritis synovial fluid and blood.

From the 5' RACE reads, TCRdb called clonotypes with MiXCR, one entry per CDR3 protein. The sample has more than 500,000 distinct CDR3 sequences; under 5.5% are singletons. V lost 2 bases, J lost 3 bases, and 11 bases lay in between. The CDR3 consists of 14 residues. Germline V gives CDR1 MNHEY, CDR2 SVGAGI. In this sample, this clonotype turned up many times. Its target is unknown. Input material: blood, either unsorted or a sorted T cell fraction (not recorded which). The TCR was taken from a male donor with ankylosing spondylitis. This chain joins TRBV6-5 and TRBJ2-7; D perhaps matches TRBD1 (6 bases). CDR3 sequence: CASSYQGHHYEQYF. The CDR3, as DNA: TGTGCCAGCAGTTACCAGGGACATCACTACGAGCAGTACTTC.